A selection of T cell receptor beta chains follows, all from one sample in a study of cytomegalovirus exposure and HLA in healthy donors. Produced via immunoSEQ multiplex PCR; TCRdb's table is partial and in-frame only. Counted here are about 200,000 clones, roughly 80% occurring once; the ten biggest clones make up about 1.7%. Input material: PBMCs. The receptors here all came from a man between 45 and 60 years old in good health and CMV-seronegative. CDR3s include the opening cysteine and the closing phenylalanine or tryptophan. Fields, in order: D gene, J gene, V gene, clone size, CDR3 protein, CDR3 DNA. The D gene is left open where the match is weak. Size values are once, few and many counts, or a class for expanded clones, and some rows have none.

>-|TRBJ2-2|TRBV9|once
CASSVTQTGWTGELFF
TGTGCCAGCAGCGTAACCCAAACAGGGTGGACCGGGGAGCTGTTTTTT
>-|TRBJ2-2|TRBV4-1|-
CASSLTGELFF
TGCGCCAGCAGCTTAACCGGGGAGCTGTTTTTT
>-|TRBJ1-3|TRBV7-8|-
CASSAQPLSGNTIYF
TGTGCCAGCAGCGCGCAACCGCTCTCTGGAAACACCATATATTTT
>-|TRBJ1-6|TRBV28|-
CASSSTDIANSPLHF
TGTGCCAGCAGCTCGACAGACATCGCTAATTCACCCCTCCACTTT
>TRBD1|TRBJ2-7|TRBV27|-
CASSHRDRVHEQYF
TGTGCCAGCAGCCACCGGGACAGGGTCCACGAGCAGTACTTC
>TRBD1|TRBJ2-2|TRBV4-1|once
CASSGQGSNTGELFF
TGCGCCAGCAGCGGACAGGGCTCGAACACCGGGGAGCTGTTTTTT
>TRBD2|TRBJ2-3|TRBV29-1|-
CSVGGLALSTDTQYF
TGCAGCGTGGGGGGACTAGCGCTTAGCACAGATACGCAGTATTTT
>TRBD2|TRBJ2-7|TRBV6-1|few
CASSRDYRGTYEQYF
TGTGCCAGCAGTCGGGACTACCGGGGAACTTACGAGCAGTACTTC
>-|TRBJ2-5|TRBV5-5|few
CASSLTSPLQETQYF
TGTGCCAGCAGCTTGACTAGCCCCCTCCAAGAGACCCAGTACTTC
>TRBD2|TRBJ2-3|TRBV7-2|-
CASSLAGGGGDTQYF
TGTGCCAGCAGCTTAGCTGGCGGGGGGGGAGATACGCAGTATTTT
>-|TRBJ2-2|TRBV7-9|-
CASSLQGSSTGELFF
TGTGCCAGCAGCTTACAGGGGAGTAGCACCGGGGAGCTGTTTTTT
>TRBD1|TRBJ2-1|TRBV7-6|-
CASMSPGTAYNEQFF
TGTGCCAGCATGTCTCCCGGGACAGCCTACAATGAGCAGTTCTTC
>TRBD1|TRBJ2-7|TRBV7-7|-
CASSPGQGAYEQYF
TGTGCTAGCAGCCCGGGACAGGGGGCCTACGAGCAGTACTTC
>TRBD2|TRBJ2-7|TRBV5-6|-
CASSLGGEGSGWGEQYF
TGTGCCAGCAGCTTGGGCGGGGAGGGGTCGGGATGGGGCGAGCAGTACTTC
>TRBD1|TRBJ2-7|TRBV18|-
CASSPIPGQVNEQYF
TGTGCCAGCTCACCGATCCCGGGACAGGTGAACGAGCAGTACTTC
>-|TRBJ2-5|TRBV28|-
CASTPPGGGWETQYF
TGTGCCAGCACCCCCCCGGGGGGCGGATGGGAGACCCAGTACTTC